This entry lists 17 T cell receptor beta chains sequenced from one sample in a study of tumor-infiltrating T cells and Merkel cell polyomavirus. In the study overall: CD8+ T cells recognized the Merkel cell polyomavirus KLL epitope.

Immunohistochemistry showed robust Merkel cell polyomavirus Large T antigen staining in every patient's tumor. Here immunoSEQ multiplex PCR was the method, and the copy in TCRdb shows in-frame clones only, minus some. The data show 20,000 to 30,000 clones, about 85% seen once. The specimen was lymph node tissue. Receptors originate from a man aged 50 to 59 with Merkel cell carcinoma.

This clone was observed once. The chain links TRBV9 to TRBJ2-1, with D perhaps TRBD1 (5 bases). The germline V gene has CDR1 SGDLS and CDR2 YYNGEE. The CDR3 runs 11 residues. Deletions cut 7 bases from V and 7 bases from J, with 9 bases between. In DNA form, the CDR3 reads TGTGCCAGCTCCTCAGGGAATGAGCAGTTCTTC. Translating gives CASSSGNEQFF.

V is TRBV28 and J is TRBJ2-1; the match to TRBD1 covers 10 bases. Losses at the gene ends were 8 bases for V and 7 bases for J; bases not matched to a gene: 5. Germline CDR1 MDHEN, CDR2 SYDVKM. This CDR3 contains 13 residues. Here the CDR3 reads CASRDRGFNEQFF. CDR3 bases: TGTGCCAGCCGGGACAGGGGTTTTAATGAGCAGTTCTTC.

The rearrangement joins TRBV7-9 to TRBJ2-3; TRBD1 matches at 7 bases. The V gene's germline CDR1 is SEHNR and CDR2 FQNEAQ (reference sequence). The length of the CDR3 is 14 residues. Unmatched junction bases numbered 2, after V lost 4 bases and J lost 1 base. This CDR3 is CASSSTGRTDTQYF. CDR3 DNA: TGTGCCAGCAGCTCGACAGGGCGCACAGATACGCAGTATTTT.

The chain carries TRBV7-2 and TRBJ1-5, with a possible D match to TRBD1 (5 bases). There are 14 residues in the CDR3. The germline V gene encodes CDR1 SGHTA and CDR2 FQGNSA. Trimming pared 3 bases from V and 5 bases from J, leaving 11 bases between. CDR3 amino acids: CASSFGRGDQPQHF. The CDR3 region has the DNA TGTGCCAGCAGCTTCGGACGGGGGGATCAGCCCCAGCATTTT.

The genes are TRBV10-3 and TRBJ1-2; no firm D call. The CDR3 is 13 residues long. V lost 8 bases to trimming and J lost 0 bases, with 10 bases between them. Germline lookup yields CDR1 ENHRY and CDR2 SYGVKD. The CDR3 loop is CAIGETTNYGYTF. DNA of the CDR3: TGTGCCATCGGGGAGACTACTAACTATGGCTACACCTTC.

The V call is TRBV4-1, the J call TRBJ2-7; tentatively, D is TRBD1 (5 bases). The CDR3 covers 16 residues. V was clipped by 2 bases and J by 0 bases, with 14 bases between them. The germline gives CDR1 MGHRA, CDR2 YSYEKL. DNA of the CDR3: TGCGCCAGCAGCCAACAATTGACAGTTTCCTCCTACGAGCAGTACTTC. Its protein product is CASSQQLTVSSYEQYF.

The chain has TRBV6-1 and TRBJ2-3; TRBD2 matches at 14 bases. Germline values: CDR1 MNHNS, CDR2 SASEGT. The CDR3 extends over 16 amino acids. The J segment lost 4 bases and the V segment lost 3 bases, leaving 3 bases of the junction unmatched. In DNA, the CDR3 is TGTGCCAGCAGTGATATGACTAGCGGGAGGGCAGATACGCAGTATTTT. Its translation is CASSDMTSGRADTQYF.

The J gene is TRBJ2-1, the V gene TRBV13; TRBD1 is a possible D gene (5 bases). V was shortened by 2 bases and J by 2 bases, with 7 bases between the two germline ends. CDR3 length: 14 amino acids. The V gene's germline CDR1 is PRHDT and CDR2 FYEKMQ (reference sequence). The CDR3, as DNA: TGTGCCAGCAGCTTAAGACAGACCTACAATGAGCAGTTCTTC. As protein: CASSLRQTYNEQFF.

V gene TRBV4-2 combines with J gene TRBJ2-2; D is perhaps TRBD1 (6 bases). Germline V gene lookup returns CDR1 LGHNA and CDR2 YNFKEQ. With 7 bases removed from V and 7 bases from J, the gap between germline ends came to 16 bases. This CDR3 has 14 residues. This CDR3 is CASTENRAIGELFF. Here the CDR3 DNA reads TGTGCCAGCACCGAAAACAGGGCGATCGGGGAGCTGTTTTTT.

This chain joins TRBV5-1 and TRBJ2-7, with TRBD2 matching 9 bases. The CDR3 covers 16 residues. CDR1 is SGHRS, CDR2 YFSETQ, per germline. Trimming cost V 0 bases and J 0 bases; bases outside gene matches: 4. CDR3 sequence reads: CASSLVLAGSSYEQYF. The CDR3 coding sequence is TGCGCCAGCAGCTTGGTGCTAGCGGGGAGCTCCTACGAGCAGTACTTC.

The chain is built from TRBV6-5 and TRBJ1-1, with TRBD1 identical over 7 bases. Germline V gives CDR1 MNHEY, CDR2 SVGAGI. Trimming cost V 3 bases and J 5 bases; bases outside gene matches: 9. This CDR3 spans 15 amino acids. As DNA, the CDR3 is TGTGCCAGCAGTTATTCCACAGGGGTAAAAACTGAAGCTTTCTTT. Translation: CASSYSTGVKTEAFF.

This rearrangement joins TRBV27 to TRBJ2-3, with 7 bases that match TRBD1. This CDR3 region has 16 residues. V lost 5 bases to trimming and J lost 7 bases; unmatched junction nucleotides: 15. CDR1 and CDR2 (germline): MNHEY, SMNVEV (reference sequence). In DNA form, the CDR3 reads TGTGCCAGCAGTACCTCGACAGGGTTGCCCAGGTATACGCAGTATTTT. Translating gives CASSTSTGLPRYTQYF.

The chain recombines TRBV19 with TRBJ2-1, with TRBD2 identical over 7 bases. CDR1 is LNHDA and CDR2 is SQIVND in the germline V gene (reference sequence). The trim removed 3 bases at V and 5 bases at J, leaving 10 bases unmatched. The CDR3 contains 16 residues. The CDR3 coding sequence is TGTGCCAGTAGTATCTCCAGCGGGGTTGTCGACAATGAGCAGTTCTTC. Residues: CASSISSGVVDNEQFF.

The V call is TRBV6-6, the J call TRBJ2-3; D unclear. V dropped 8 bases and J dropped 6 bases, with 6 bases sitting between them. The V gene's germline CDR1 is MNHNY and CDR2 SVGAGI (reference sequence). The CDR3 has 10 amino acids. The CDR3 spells CASRYDTQYF. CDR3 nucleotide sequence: TGTGCCAGCCGGTATGATACGCAGTATTTT.

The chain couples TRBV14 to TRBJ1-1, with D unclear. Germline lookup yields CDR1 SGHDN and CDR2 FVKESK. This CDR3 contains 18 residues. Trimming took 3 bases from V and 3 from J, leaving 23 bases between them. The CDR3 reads CASSQSFRTALVDTEAFF. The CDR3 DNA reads TGTGCCAGCAGCCAGTCGTTCCGGACCGCACTAGTGGACACTGAAGCTTTCTTT.

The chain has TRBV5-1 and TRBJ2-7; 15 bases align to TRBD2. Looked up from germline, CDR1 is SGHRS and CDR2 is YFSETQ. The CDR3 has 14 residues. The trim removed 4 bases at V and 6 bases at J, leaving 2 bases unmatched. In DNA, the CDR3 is TGCGCCAGCAGCCCGGGACTAGCGGGAGGCGAGCAGTACTTC. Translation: CASSPGLAGGEQYF.

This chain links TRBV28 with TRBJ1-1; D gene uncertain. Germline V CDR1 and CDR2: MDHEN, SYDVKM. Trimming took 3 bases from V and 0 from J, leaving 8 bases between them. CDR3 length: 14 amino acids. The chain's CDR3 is CASSFGRMNTEAFF. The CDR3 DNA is TGTGCCAGCAGTTTTGGCAGAATGAACACTGAAGCTTTCTTT.